These T cell receptor beta chains were read from a single sample in a study of T cell clusters in autoimmune cytopenias. TCRdb reprocessed the multiplex PCR reads and stores each CDR3 protein as one record, lacking DNA. The table for this sample gives several thousand distinct CDR3 sequences. The sample comprised peripheral blood. These TCRs come from a human donor with an autoimmune cytopenia or autoimmune hepatitis (not recorded which). The CDR3 runs from the conserved cysteine through the conserved F or W. The size field is filled for only some rows; it gives once, few, many or a size class.

v_call	j_call	clone_size	cdr3_aa
TRBV6-5	TRBJ1-1	medium-sized	CASTEEMNTEAFF
TRBV6-2/TRBV6-3	TRBJ2-3	medium-sized	CASSYGSQASVDTQYF
TRBV12-3/TRBV12-4	TRBJ2-5	.	CASSLGFYEQYF
TRBV18	TRBJ2-3	medium-sized	CASSPSSLSTDTQYF
TRBV4-2	TRBJ1-5	medium-sized	CASSQRVDIDQPQHF
TRBV11-3	TRBJ1-1	medium-sized	CASSLVGLEGTWMSGTEAFF
TRBV19	TRBJ2-7	medium-sized	CASSNWDTSYEQYF
TRBV19	TRBJ2-7	medium-sized	CASSMVNLPYEQYF
TRBV27	TRBJ2-7	medium-sized	CASSPHKGGASGYEQYF
TRBV19	TRBJ2-5	medium-sized	CASSTSGVETQYF
TRBV20-1	TRBJ2-3	.	CSEWVGDTQYF
TRBV15	TRBJ1-2	medium-sized	CATSTTTGGSGYTF
TRBV6-2/TRBV6-3	TRBJ2-1	.	CASSEEAGGQTNEQFF
TRBV30	TRBJ2-5	medium-sized	CAWRRGGSETQYF
TRBV20-1	TRBJ2-3	.	CSAVSAVVADTQYF